A selection of T cell receptor beta chains follows, all from one sample in a study of cytomegalovirus exposure and HLA in healthy donors. Measured with immunoSEQ multiplex PCR; TCRdb has only the in-frame clones, and not every one. The table has about 160,000 clones, 79% seen once; the top ten hold roughly 1.9%. Sequencing was carried out using PBMCs. The receptors shown here come from a man in his forties in good health and CMV-seronegative. Both conserved end residues are part of each CDR3. Each record gives: J gene, clone size, V gene, D gene, CDR3 DNA, CDR3 protein. D genes are given only for firm matches. Clone size is not always given. Where it is, it says once, few, many or a class for expanded clones.

J: TRBJ2-2; size: few; V: TRBV5-4; D: TRBD2; DNA: TGTGCCAGCAGCTTGCCTAGCGGGAGGAACACCGGGGAGCTGTTTTTT; CDR3: CASSLPSGRNTGELFF
J: TRBJ2-7; size: once; V: TRBV5-1; D: TRBD2; DNA: TGCGCCAGCAGCTTCGACGGGACTAGCTCCTACGAGCAGTACTTC; CDR3: CASSFDGTSSYEQYF
J: TRBJ2-5; size: .; V: TRBV19; D: TRBD2; DNA: TGTGCCAGGACTAGCGGGAAATCCTTTTACCCACGAGGAGAGACCCAGTACTTC; CDR3: CARTSGKSFYPRGETQYF
J: TRBJ2-1; size: .; V: TRBV15; D: .; DNA: TGTGCCACCAGCAGAGATCCCGTCAATGAGCAGTTCTTC; CDR3: CATSRDPVNEQFF
J: TRBJ2-2; size: .; V: TRBV9; D: TRBD2; DNA: TGTGCCAGCAGCGGTGGGCCTCTAGCGGGAGTGGATCCAGGCAGGACCGGGGAGCTGTTTTTT; CDR3: CASSGGPLAGVDPGRTGELFF
J: TRBJ2-5; size: .; V: TRBV2; D: TRBD2; DNA: TGTGCCAGCGGAATAGCGGGAGTTTATCAGACCCAGTACTTC; CDR3: CASGIAGVYQTQYF
J: TRBJ1-1; size: once; V: TRBV11-2; D: .; DNA: TGTGCCAGCAGCCTGGGACGGGGGACCACTGCGGCTTTCTTT; CDR3: CASSLGRGTTAAFF
J: TRBJ2-4; size: .; V: TRBV30; D: .; DNA: TGTGCCTGCTATGTACCCGCCGGGAAAAACAGTCAGTACTTC; CDR3: CACYVPAGKNSQYF
J: TRBJ2-1; size: .; V: TRBV7-9; D: TRBD1; DNA: TGTGCCAGCGGACAGGGCGCTTCCCAACTCTTC; CDR3: CASGQGASQLF
J: TRBJ2-2; size: .; V: TRBV7-2; D: TRBD1; DNA: TGTGCCAGCAGCATAACAGGGGGCGTCGGCGGGGAGCTGTTTTTT; CDR3: CASSITGGVGGELFF
J: TRBJ2-7; size: .; V: TRBV27; D: TRBD2; DNA: TGTGCCAGCAGGCCACTAGCGGGAGTTAGCAACGAGCAGTACTTC; CDR3: CASRPLAGVSNEQYF
J: TRBJ2-7; size: few; V: TRBV18; D: TRBD2; DNA: TGTGCCAGCTCACCTAGCGGGAATTCCTTGGGCGAGCAGTACTTC; CDR3: CASSPSGNSLGEQYF
J: TRBJ2-3; size: .; V: TRBV30; D: .; DNA: TGTGCCTGGGAGTCCTCGGGGGCAGATACGCAGTATTTT; CDR3: CAWESSGADTQYF
J: TRBJ2-1; size: .; V: TRBV28; D: TRBD2; DNA: TGTGCCAGCAGTCCTAGCGGGGAATACAATGAGCAGTTCTTC; CDR3: CASSPSGEYNEQFF
J: TRBJ2-7; size: .; V: TRBV15; D: .; DNA: TGTGCCACCAGCAGAGATGGCGGGGACAGCTTCTCCTACGAGCAGTACTTC; CDR3: CATSRDGGDSFSYEQYF
J: TRBJ2-6; size: .; V: TRBV18; D: TRBD1; DNA: TGTGCCAGCTCACCAACAGGGGGCTCTGGGGCCAACGTCCTGACTTTC; CDR3: CASSPTGGSGANVLTF
J: TRBJ2-1; size: once; V: TRBV7-2; D: TRBD2; DNA: TGTGCCAGCAGCTCTTTAGCGGGAGTGGGCAATGAGCAGTTCTTC; CDR3: CASSSLAGVGNEQFF
J: TRBJ1-1; size: .; V: TRBV6-4; D: TRBD1; DNA: TGTGCCAGCAGTGAATACCCAAACAGGGGGCCGGCTGAAGCTTTCTTT; CDR3: CASSEYPNRGPAEAFF
J: TRBJ1-4; size: .; V: TRBV19; D: TRBD1; DNA: TGTGCCACGAGGGGGCATGAAAAACTGTTTTTT; CDR3: CATRGHEKLFF
J: TRBJ2-7; size: few; V: TRBV11-1; D: .; DNA: TGTGCCAGCAGCTTAGACAGTTTACAGTACTTC; CDR3: CASSLDSLQYF
J: TRBJ1-5; size: once; V: TRBV5-5; D: TRBD1; DNA: TGTGCCAGCAGCTTCGGCAGGGGGCAGCCCCAGCATTTT; CDR3: CASSFGRGQPQHF
J: TRBJ1-1; size: .; V: TRBV5-6; D: TRBD1; DNA: TGTGCCAGCAGCCGAATGATGGGACAGCCATCGAACACTGAAGCTTTCTTT; CDR3: CASSRMMGQPSNTEAFF
J: TRBJ2-3; size: .; V: TRBV4-1; D: TRBD2; DNA: TGCGCCAGCAGCTTCCAGCGGGAGCGCACAGATACGCAGTATTTT; CDR3: CASSFQRERTDTQYF
J: TRBJ2-1; size: .; V: TRBV5-1; D: TRBD2; DNA: TGCGCCAGCAGCGGGGGACTAGCGGGAGTCAATGAGCAGTTCTTC; CDR3: CASSGGLAGVNEQFF
J: TRBJ2-4; size: .; V: TRBV4-1; D: TRBD2; DNA: TGCGCCAGCAGCCAAGGGCTAGCGGGAGGGGGGGGCAAAAACATTCAGTACTTC; CDR3: CASSQGLAGGGGKNIQYF
J: TRBJ2-3; size: .; V: TRBV7-9; D: .; DNA: TGTGCCAGCAGTCCACCGGCTAGCGAGATTTCAGATACGCAGTATTTT; CDR3: CASSPPASEISDTQYF
J: TRBJ2-7; size: .; V: TRBV19; D: TRBD2; DNA: TGTGCCAGTACCGACAGCGGGAGGGCCTACGAGCAGTACTTC; CDR3: CASTDSGRAYEQYF
J: TRBJ2-7; size: .; V: TRBV7-2; D: TRBD2; DNA: TGTGCCAGCAGCATCACTAGCGGGAATAACGAGCAGTACTTC; CDR3: CASSITSGNNEQYF
J: TRBJ2-2; size: .; V: TRBV15; D: .; DNA: TGTGCCACCAGCAGAGGACACTTACTGAACACCGGGGAGCTGTTTTTT; CDR3: CATSRGHLLNTGELFF
J: TRBJ2-7; size: .; V: TRBV9; D: .; DNA: TGTGCCAGCAGCGCCGGGAGTCGAGACGAGCAGTACTTC; CDR3: CASSAGSRDEQYF
J: TRBJ2-7; size: .; V: TRBV2; D: .; DNA: TGTGCCAGCAGCCCGAGTAGCCCCTACGAGCAGTACTTC; CDR3: CASSPSSPYEQYF
J: TRBJ2-4; size: few; V: TRBV27; D: .; DNA: TGTGCCAGCAGTGCCAAGTTGCCGGGAGAAGTGAGAAACAGTCAGTACTTC; CDR3: CASSAKLPGEVRNSQYF
J: TRBJ2-3; size: .; V: TRBV28; D: TRBD1; DNA: TGTGCCAGCAGTTTAGCCCCCGACAGGGGGCTCCCAGATACGCAGTATTTT; CDR3: CASSLAPDRGLPDTQYF
J: TRBJ1-5; size: .; V: TRBV19; D: .; DNA: TGTGCCAGTAGTATAGAAGGAGGGCGGGGTAATCAGCCCCAGCATTTT; CDR3: CASSIEGGRGNQPQHF
J: TRBJ2-3; size: .; V: TRBV19; D: TRBD1; DNA: TGTGCCAGTAGTCCGCGCGGGACAGGGGGCTCTGATACGCAGTATTTT; CDR3: CASSPRGTGGSDTQYF
J: TRBJ2-6; size: .; V: TRBV5-1; D: .; DNA: TGCGCCAGCGGCAAGGGAGGGGGGACCTCTGGGGCCAACGGCCTGACTTTC; CDR3: CASGKGGGTSGANGLTF
J: TRBJ2-3; size: .; V: TRBV28; D: .; DNA: TGTGCCAGCAGTTTGGGAGGCACAGATACGCAGTATTTT; CDR3: CASSLGGTDTQYF
J: TRBJ2-5; size: .; V: TRBV5-1; D: TRBD1; DNA: TGCGCCAGCAGCCGGGGACAGGGTGAGACCCAGTACTTC; CDR3: CASSRGQGETQYF
J: TRBJ1-3; size: few; V: TRBV4-3; D: .; DNA: TGCGCCAGCAGCCAAGATGTAAACTCAAGAGTATATTTT; CDR3: CASSQDVNSRVYF
J: TRBJ2-3; size: .; V: TRBV28; D: .; DNA: TGTGCCAGCGTAAGCAGGGCTCCAGATACGCAGTATTTT; CDR3: CASVSRAPDTQYF
J: TRBJ2-3; size: .; V: TRBV10-3; D: TRBD1; DNA: TGTGCCATCAGTGAGACCGGGACAGGGCCCACAGATACGCAGTATTTT; CDR3: CAISETGTGPTDTQYF